This T cell receptor beta chain was sequenced in a study of blood T cell repertoires in COVID-19. Looking at the study overall: Samples representing acute and convalescent COVID-19 were sourced from the United States, Italy and Spain. Sources were T cells, B-cell-depleted T cells, or PBMCs; the material itself was cDNA or gDNA.

As originally analysed: Estimated nucleated cell counts came from reference gene primer amplification. Profiled with immunoSEQ multiplex PCR; TCRdb holds only in-frame clones, not every one. The DNA was the basis for D and trimming; V, J and clone size are from that table. Among approximately 130,000 clones listed, 75% to 90% were seen once. This CDR3 is 15 amino acids long. The trim removed 2 bases at V and 5 bases at J, leaving 7 bases unmatched. Germline V CDR1 and CDR2: SGHTA, FQGNSA. The clonotype was recovered from a human donor in a cohort sampled during active COVID-19. The chain is built from TRBV7-2 and TRBJ1-1; 8 nucleotides align to TRBD1. Sequencing was carried out using peripheral blood. The CDR3, as DNA: TGTGCCAGCAGCTTACCTCGGGACAGGAGGACTGAAGCTTTCTTT. It encodes CASSLPRDRRTEAFF.